This TCR beta chain came from a study of CD8+CD57+ T cells in acquired aplastic anemia. As for the study in general: On average, sorted CD4+ and CD8+ cells gave roughly 2.9 ug of DNA. Sequencing produced an average of about 10.8 million reads per healthy donor for CD4+ cells.

The CDR3 contains 15 residues. The V gene's germline CDR1 is SGHTA and CDR2 FQGTGA. Trimming removed 5 bases at V and 5 bases at J, with 18 bases between. Points on this clonotype: Antigen specificity is unknown. A read error may be the cause here, since a much bigger clone is one base away.

For CDR3 and TCR beta VDJ profiling, genomic DNA was the template used. TCRdb reprocessed the reads with MiXCR, giving one entry per CDR3 protein. The table lists 90,000 to 130,000 distinct CDR3 sequences, around 50% of them singletons. Overall study results and limits: Patients showed no significant difference from controls in CD8+ Simpson's diversity. Patients and controls turned out to have approximately 29 CD8+ CDR3 sequences in common.

The sequence was obtained from a human donor in good health, serving as a control. The V and J genes are TRBV7-3 and TRBJ1-1; no clear D. Source material: sorted CD4+, CD8+, or CD8+CD57+ T cells (not recorded which) from PBMCs. CDR3 DNA: TGTGCCAGCAGCCCCCGTGGACCGGGTGGGACTGAAGCTTTCTTT. It yields the protein CASSPRGPGGTEAFF.